The clone carrying this T cell receptor beta chain was counted many times. The data stem from a study of T-cell memory formation after mild COVID-19. Study-wide background: There were largely donor-specific TCR clusters.

TCRdb re-derived calls from the 5' RACE reads in MiXCR, one entry per CDR3 protein. The table records about 430,000 distinct CDR3 sequences, about 20% of them present only once. This CDR3 is 14 amino acids long. CDR1 MNHEY and CDR2 SVGAGI come from the germline V gene. J lost 6 bases, V lost 5 bases, and 3 bases had no gene match. This chain connects TRBV6-5 to TRBJ1-4; 10 bases match TRBD1. Input material: PBMCs or a T cell subset sorted from them (not recorded which). The clonotype comes from a man between 18 and 29 years old who had mild COVID-19 (a few samples of this study predate the infection). Cell type and time point are not known. CDR3 sequence: CASSRQGADEKLFF. The CDR3 bases are TGTGCCAGCAGTCGACAGGGGGCTGATGAAAAACTGTTTTTT.